This T cell receptor beta chain was retrieved from a study of blood T cell repertoires in COVID-19. Trimming took off 5 bases at V and 0 bases at J, with 11 bases between the two ends. Germline CDR1 reads MNHNY; CDR2 reads SVGAGI (reference sequence). This CDR3 spans 14 amino acids. The table came from immunoSEQ multiplex PCR; TCRdb's copy has only in-frame clones and leaves some out. The data contain roughly 41,000 clones, 75% to 90% of them singletons. The sample taken for sequencing was peripheral blood. V is TRBV6-6 and J is TRBJ2-7; D gene ambiguous. The clonotype comes from a human donor in a cohort sampled during active COVID-19. The donor label of this sample is uncertain. The CDR3 nucleotides are TGTGCCAGCAGTCCGGTGCTAAGCTCCTACGAGCAGTACTTC. It is translated as CASSPVLSSYEQYF.